This is a list of T cell receptor beta chains from one sample in a study of cytomegalovirus exposure and HLA in healthy donors. Method: immunoSEQ multiplex PCR; TCRdb's copy keeps in-frame clones and lacks some. The data show just under 150,000 clones, over 80% seen once. The specimen sequenced was PBMCs. The origin of the receptors is a man in his late teens or twenties in good health and CMV-seropositive. Each CDR3 is given with its conserved first and last residue. Fields, in order: D gene, J gene, clone size, V gene, CDR3 DNA, CDR3 protein. D genes are given only for firm matches. The listing skips clone size in some rows; elsewhere it reads once, few, many or a size class.

TRBD1 TRBJ2-7 - TRBV9 TGTGCCAGCAGCGAAGGGACAGTCGGCCACGAGCAGTACTTC CASSEGTVGHEQYF
- TRBJ1-1 - TRBV6-4 TGTGCCAGCAGTGTTACAGGGAACACTGAAGCTTTCTTT CASSVTGNTEAFF
- TRBJ2-7 once TRBV5-4 TGTGCCAGCAGCGTGTCCGGTCATGCCTACGAGCAGTACTTC CASSVSGHAYEQYF
- TRBJ2-2 - TRBV11-2 TGTGCCAGCAGCTTAGGACAGATATCCGCGAACACCGGGGAGCTGTTTTTT CASSLGQISANTGELFF
- TRBJ1-1 - TRBV4-2 TGTGCCAGCAGCCAAGATCTAGGAGGGGAGGTTAGTTCGGACACTGAAGCTTTCTTT CASSQDLGGEVSSDTEAFF
- TRBJ1-5 - TRBV30 TGTGCCTGGGGGGAGGCTCAGCCCCAGCATTTT CAWGEAQPQHF
TRBD2 TRBJ2-3 once TRBV30 TGTGCCTGGGCCAGCGGGGGCCCAGATACGCAGTATTTT CAWASGGPDTQYF
- TRBJ2-3 - TRBV7-9 TGTGCCAGCAGCTTAGCGGGAGCCACAGATACGCAGTATTTT CASSLAGATDTQYF
- TRBJ1-1 - TRBV21-1 TGTGCCAGCAGCACCACAGGGAACACTGAAGCTTTCTTT CASSTTGNTEAFF
TRBD1 TRBJ2-3 few TRBV6-1 TGTGCCAGCAGTGAAGAGCAGGGGGGCACAGATACGCAGTATTTT CASSEEQGGTDTQYF
- TRBJ1-1 few TRBV30 TGTGCCTGGAGTTGGCTCCCGAACACTGAAGCTTTCTTT CAWSWLPNTEAFF
- TRBJ2-7 - TRBV4-1 TGCGCCAGCAGCCAAGTAGACGGGGGAAGCTACGAGCAGTACTTC CASSQVDGGSYEQYF
- TRBJ1-1 - TRBV19 TGTGCCAGTAGTACCACCCCGGGGGGGCGGAGTGAAGCTTTCTTT CASSTTPGGRSEAFF
- TRBJ2-7 - TRBV4-1 TGCGCCAGCAGCCAGTCATGGAGCTCCTACGAGCAGTACTTC CASSQSWSSYEQYF
TRBD2 TRBJ2-4 - TRBV27 TGTGCCAGCAGTCCACCGGGACTAGCGGGGGGGACGGCCAAAAACATTCAGTACTTC CASSPPGLAGGTAKNIQYF
- TRBJ2-3 - TRBV9 TGTGCCAGCAGCGTAAATACAGGGCTGACAGATACGCAGTATTTT CASSVNTGLTDTQYF
- TRBJ1-1 - TRBV5-6 TGTGCCAGCAGCCAGGGATTCTCTGAAGCTTTCTTT CASSQGFSEAFF
TRBD1 TRBJ2-7 - TRBV6-1 TGTGCCACAGGTGGGACAGGATTCTACGAGCAGTACTTC CATGGTGFYEQYF
- TRBJ1-4 - TRBV30 TGTGCCCGGGCGGGACGGACTAATGAAAAACTGTTTTTT CARAGRTNEKLFF
TRBD1 TRBJ1-4 once TRBV5-6 TGTGCCAGCCAGCTAGGGGACAGTAATGAAAAACTGTTTTTT CASQLGDSNEKLFF
- TRBJ1-4 - TRBV7-8 TGTGCCAGCAGCTTTTCTATTTCTAATGAAAAACTGTTTTTT CASSFSISNEKLFF
TRBD2 TRBJ2-5 - TRBV9 TGTGCCAGCAGCTCAATGGGCAGCGGGAGGGCGCAAGAGACCCAGTACTTC CASSSMGSGRAQETQYF
- TRBJ2-7 - TRBV27 TGTGCCAGCAGTTCCGGGTTCGGAGAGCAGTACTTC CASSSGFGEQYF
TRBD1 TRBJ1-2 - TRBV6-5 TGTGCCAGCAGTTCCGGGACAGAGGCCCGTGGCTACACCTTC CASSSGTEARGYTF
TRBD2 TRBJ2-1 - TRBV2 TGTGCCACCCTTGGTAGCGGGGGGTCCAGCTCCTACAATGAGCAGTTCTTC CATLGSGGSSSYNEQFF
TRBD1 TRBJ2-5 - TRBV18 TGTGCCAGCTCACTCGGACAGGGGGAGACCCAGTACTTC CASSLGQGETQYF
- TRBJ2-7 - TRBV7-9 TGTGCCAGCAGCCCTACGGACACCACCTACGAGCAGTACTTC CASSPTDTTYEQYF
TRBD1 TRBJ2-7 - TRBV11-2 TGTGCCAGCAGCAGGACAGGGGTCGAGCAGTACTTC CASSRTGVEQYF
TRBD2 TRBJ2-1 - TRBV4-1 TGCGCCAGCAGCAGGACTAGCGGGGTTATTGTGGACAATGAGCAGTTCTTC CASSRTSGVIVDNEQFF
- TRBJ2-7 - TRBV4-1 TGCGCCAGCAGCCAAGCTCTCTCAGGGGCAGGCTCCTACGAGCAGTACTTC CASSQALSGAGSYEQYF
- TRBJ2-3 - TRBV6-6 TGTGCCAGCGGGTCTACCGCCTACGGCAGGGATACGCAGTATTTT CASGSTAYGRDTQYF
- TRBJ2-5 - TRBV27 TGTGCCAGCAGGGGAATAGGGGGAGAGACCCAGTACTTC CASRGIGGETQYF
- TRBJ2-1 - TRBV6-4 TGTGCCAGCAGTGACGGGCGCCTTTCCTACAATGAGCAGTTCTTC CASSDGRLSYNEQFF
TRBD1 TRBJ1-6 - TRBV13 TGTGCCAGCCACGACAGGGGCTATAGGTCACCCCTCCACTTT CASHDRGYRSPLHF
- TRBJ1-1 - TRBV6-5 TGTGCCAGCAGTTACTCGAGCACCAGGATGAACACTGAAGCTTTCTTT CASSYSSTRMNTEAFF
- TRBJ1-5 - TRBV6-1 TGTGCCAGCAGGCCACTCCAGGGCACCAATCAGCCCCAGCATTTT CASRPLQGTNQPQHF
- TRBJ1-6 - TRBV9 TGTGCCAGCAGCGTAGAAGAGAGCAGGCCACCCCTCCACTTT CASSVEESRPPLHF
TRBD1 TRBJ1-6 - TRBV6-1 TGTGCCAGCAGTGAACTGCCCTTGACAGGGTCGTATTCACCCCTCCACTTT CASSELPLTGSYSPLHF
- TRBJ2-7 - TRBV19 TGTTCTACCGGGATGAATGGCTACGAGCAGTACTTC CSTGMNGYEQYF
TRBD1 TRBJ2-3 - TRBV5-1 TGCGCCAGCAGCCAAACCACCGACAGGGGGACAGATACGCAGTATTTT CASSQTTDRGTDTQYF
- TRBJ1-2 - TRBV6-1 TGTGCCAGCAGTGATATTCTCGGGACAAGGACCTATGGCTACACCTTC CASSDILGTRTYGYTF
TRBD1 TRBJ2-1 - TRBV19 TGTGCCAGTAGAGACAGGGACTCCTACAATGAGCAGTTCTTC CASRDRDSYNEQFF
- TRBJ1-1 - TRBV19 TGTGCCAGTAGAAACAGGGAGAGAGGGACTGAAGCTTTCTTT CASRNRERGTEAFF
TRBD1 TRBJ1-2 - TRBV5-4 TGTGCCAGCAGCGCGGACAGGGAATATGGCTACACCTTC CASSADREYGYTF
- TRBJ2-7 few TRBV4-1 TGCGCCAGCAGCGTTCAGGGGGGCTACGAGCAGTACTTC CASSVQGGYEQYF
- TRBJ2-2 - TRBV12-1 TGTGCCAGCAGCCCTTGCCTAGCGGGAGGAAGAGGGGGTTTTGTCCGAGGCACCGGGGAGCTGTTTTTT CASSPCLAGGRGGFVRGTGELFF
- TRBJ1-5 - TRBV27 TGTGCCAGCGGTATGAGAGGAGAGCCCCAGCATTTT CASGMRGEPQHF
TRBD2 TRBJ2-3 - TRBV5-1 TGCGCCAGCAGCTTTGGGACTAGCGGGAGGTCTAGCACAGATACGCAGTATTTT CASSFGTSGRSSTDTQYF
- TRBJ2-7 - TRBV19 TGTGCCAGTAGTTATACTACGGCCTACGAGCAGTACTTC CASSYTTAYEQYF
- TRBJ1-6 - TRBV19 TGTGCCAGTAGTAGCGGCGACTCACCCCTCCACTTT CASSSGDSPLHF
- TRBJ2-7 - TRBV29-1 TGCAGCGTTGAAGATCGTGGCCCGCAGTACTTC CSVEDRGPQYF